This is a list of T cell receptor beta chains from one sample in a study of control samples from healthy donors and cancer patients. This table comes from immunoSEQ multiplex PCR, and its TCRdb copy is limited to in-frame clones, with some not included. The sample includes about 92,000 clones, roughly 78% of them seen just once. The sequenced material came from blood. These receptors originate from a woman aged 60 to 75 in good health. The CDR3 runs from the conserved cysteine through the conserved F or W. Clone size is shown for a subset of rows, as once, few, many or a class of expanded clone.

TRBJ1-1,TRBV6-5,-,CASSSGTVNTEAFF
TRBJ1-2,TRBV19,-,CASSTTAGPYGYTF
TRBJ1-1,TRBV7-2,-,CASSLTGTNTEAFF
TRBJ1-6,TRBV6-5,-,CASSYRRQGFNSPLHF
TRBJ2-3,TRBV7-2,-,CASSLGLAGEAQYF
TRBJ2-1,TRBV7-2,few,CASSLVSGTSGNNEQFF
TRBJ2-7,TRBV4-3,-,CASSPGPTSWSSYEQYF
TRBJ2-7,TRBV15,-,CATSRVAGGQYEQYF
TRBJ2-5,TRBV27,-,CASSSGVAQYF
TRBJ1-4,TRBV2,-,CASSSEKLFF
TRBJ2-3,TRBV15,-,CATSKIPRGGVTDTQYF
TRBJ1-5,TRBV11-2,-,CASSLGTGLSNQPQHF
TRBJ1-1,TRBV7-2,-,CASSPGGPVAEAFF
TRBJ1-4,TRBV15,-,CATSHAGAREKLFF
TRBJ1-4,TRBV19,-,CASSMKGGSNEKLFF
TRBJ2-6,TRBV7-9,-,CASSLGFSGTSGANVLTF
TRBJ1-6,TRBV19,-,CASSTDRDSPLHF
TRBJ1-2,TRBV7-9,-,CASSRGGSYGYTF
TRBJ2-1,TRBV28,-,CASRVTSGLYEQFF
TRBJ2-5,TRBV5-1,-,CASSLGWVALQETQYF
TRBJ1-2,TRBV7-8,-,CASSSTWDREGANYGYTF
TRBJ1-1,TRBV27,few,CASSLRDGNTEAFF
TRBJ2-3,TRBV6-2/TRBV6-3,-,CASSYLAGAPNRGTDTQYF
TRBJ2-1,TRBV27,-,CATHGDGSYNEQFF
TRBJ2-1,TRBV12-3/TRBV12-4,-,CASSRPPREQFF
TRBJ2-1,TRBV6-5,-,CASSYSSTIRGGEQFF
TRBJ2-5,TRBV9,-,CASSVAFGQQETQYF
TRBJ1-5,TRBV7-9,few,CASSLEGAEQPQHF
TRBJ2-3,TRBV5-1,-,CASSTSGTGSSDTQYF
TRBJ1-1,TRBV7-2,few,CASSLTGSAMNTEAFF
TRBJ2-7,TRBV5-1,-,CASSLGQLNSYEQYF
TRBJ2-1,TRBV20-1,once,CTRSRDEQFF
TRBJ1-5,TRBV30,-,CAWSGGPPINSNQPQHF
TRBJ1-2,TRBV19,-,CASSIWGARGYTF
TRBJ2-1,TRBV29-1,-,CSVLFQGIYNEQFF
TRBJ1-2,TRBV5-1,few,CASSYYPGQGDYGYTF
TRBJ2-3,TRBV7-2,few,CASSLLGTDTQYF
TRBJ1-4,TRBV6-5,-,CASTRTGAEGEKLFF
TRBJ2-2,TRBV10-2,-,CASSDPSSKEGPGELFF
TRBJ2-2,TRBV7-7,-,CASSSGGHDTGELFF
TRBJ1-5,TRBV28,-,CASSLFISNQPQHF
TRBJ2-3,TRBV27,-,CASRLAGATTDTQYF
TRBJ1-6,TRBV11-2,-,CASSPLTGAYSPLHF
TRBJ2-1,TRBV3-1/TRBV3-2,-,CASRGLSSSYNEQFF
TRBJ2-1,TRBV6-4,-,CASSREGSINEQFF
TRBJ2-1,TRBV12-3/TRBV12-4,few,CASSEHSGNEQFF
TRBJ2-7,TRBV5-1,-,CASSLGGGTSYEQYF